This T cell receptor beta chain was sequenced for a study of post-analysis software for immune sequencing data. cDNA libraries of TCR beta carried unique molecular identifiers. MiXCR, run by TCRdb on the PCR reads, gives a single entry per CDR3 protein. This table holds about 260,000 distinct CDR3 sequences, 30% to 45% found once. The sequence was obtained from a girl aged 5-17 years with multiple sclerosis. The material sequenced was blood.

The CDR3 spells CASSLANDRGTGELFF. For the CDR3, the DNA is TGCGCCAGCAGCTTGGCGAATGACAGGGGGACCGGGGAGCTGTTTTTT. The chain uses TRBV5-1 and TRBJ2-2, with 9 bases lining up with TRBD1. This CDR3 has 16 residues. V shed 0 bases, J shed 5 bases, and the junction held 5 bases outside the gene matches. Per the germline V gene, CDR1 is SGHRS and CDR2 is YFSETQ.